The sequence of this TCR beta chain was determined in a study of vaccination effects on CD4 cells after COVID-19. Here immunoSEQ multiplex PCR was the method, and the copy in TCRdb shows in-frame clones only, minus some. This sample has about 68,000 clones, with over 70% found just once. Trimming removed 7 bases from V and 4 bases from J; junction bases left unmatched: 12. The CDR3 extends over 15 amino acids. Germline CDR1 is SGHRS and CDR2 is YFSETQ. This clone was seen a few times. What it recognizes is unknown. Expansion of antigen-specific CD4+ T cells with viral peptide pools was carried out by the ViraFEST assay before sequencing. Cultured cells yielded isolated CD4+ T cells after 10 days. Negative nucleocapsid antibody tests before and after vaccination confirmed no previous SARS-CoV-2 infection. PBMC cultures contained about 2 million cells per well, 9.5 to 10 IU/ml IL-2 and around 9.4 ug/ml peptides.

Study results and limitations: Only a single clone (1 of 255 vaccine-induced clones in healthy vaccinees) cross-reacted with common cold coronaviruses.

Here the sequenced sample was CD4+ T cells from PBMCs cultured with SARS-CoV-2 spike peptides, taken before COVID-19 vaccination. The TCR comes from a human donor who received a COVID-19 vaccine. V usage is TRBV5-1 and J usage is TRBJ1-2, with 8 nucleotides matching TRBD1. This chain's CDR3 is CASGIGTTGGYGYTF. The CDR3 DNA reads TGCGCCAGCGGAATAGGGACCACAGGGGGCTATGGCTACACCTTC.